These 3 T cell receptor beta chains were sequenced from one sample in a study of PD-L1 blockade in urothelial cancer. Sequencing used immunoSEQ multiplex PCR; TCRdb keeps in-frame clones, though not all of them. The data show under 95,000 clones, around 84% seen once. Time point: pretreatment peripheral blood. This specimen was PBMCs, taken around atezolizumab (anti-PD-L1) treatment. These receptors originate from an older woman with urothelial cancer.

The rearrangement uses TRBV10-2 and TRBJ2-7; a weak D match, TRBD2 (6 bases). Germline assignment: CDR1 WSHSY and CDR2 SAAADI. The CDR3 sequence is 15 residues long. V lost 2 bases, J lost 0 bases, and 11 bases lay in between. The CDR3 spells CASSEAGRTSYEQYF. The CDR3 DNA follows: TGCGCCAGCAGTGAGGCGGGACGGACCTCCTACGAGCAGTACTTC.

The CDR3 here is CASSPNPTGVTYEQYF. The DNA for the CDR3 is TGTGCCAGCAGCCCTAATCCGACAGGAGTTACCTACGAGCAGTACTTC. J is TRBJ2-7 and V is TRBV28; D possibly corresponds to TRBD1 (6 bases). The V and J ends lost 6 bases and 2 bases respectively, with 20 bases between them. Germline lookup yields CDR1 MDHEN and CDR2 SYDVKM. The CDR3 is 16 amino acids.

The chain carries TRBV5-5 and TRBJ1-3; no clear D. Trimming took off 4 bases at V and 3 bases at J, with 5 bases between the two ends. The CDR3 runs 12 residues. CDR1 is SGHKS and CDR2 is YYEKEE in the germline V gene (reference sequence). The CDR3 DNA is TGTGCCAGCAGCCCGTATGGAAACACCATATATTTT. Its protein product is CASSPYGNTIYF. The full variable domain, completed using reference TRBV5-5 and TRBJ1-3, is DAGVTQSPTHLIKTRGQQVTLRCSPISGHKSVSWYQQVLGQGPQFIFQYYEKEERGRGNFPDRFSARQFPNYSSELNVNALLLGDSALYLCASSPYGNTIYFGEGSWLTVV.